A single sample is the source of the 19 T cell receptor beta chains below, sequenced in a study of spatial heterogeneity in lung cancer. Study-wide results and caveats: Mutation tallies in tumors tracked expanded intratumoral alpha and beta TCR counts.

TCRdb analysed the 5' RACE reads with MiXCR anew, one entry per CDR3 protein. The sample holds 4,100 or so distinct CDR3 sequences, approximately 8% seen once. Time point meaning: sample taken at primary tumor resection. These receptors lack a known antigen. Specimen: lung tumor tissue, collected at surgery. These receptors originate from a male donor with early-stage non-small cell lung cancer.

This clonotype is classed as medium-sized. J is TRBJ1-1 and V is TRBV7-9; D is undetermined. This CDR3 region has 13 residues. The germline V gene encodes CDR1 SEHNR and CDR2 FQNEAQ (reference sequence). The V gene lost 5 bases and the J gene lost 5 bases, with 12 bases spanning the gap. The CDR3 sequence: CASSIDLGTEAFF. DNA for the CDR3: TGTGCCAGCAGCATCGACCTGGGAACTGAAGCTTTCTTT.

The chain joins TRBV9 to TRBJ2-5, with TRBD1 identical over 8 bases. With V trimmed by 5 bases and J by 5 bases, 11 bases remained unmatched. Per the germline V gene, CDR1 is SGDLS and CDR2 is YYNGEE. The length of the CDR3 is 15 residues. CDR3 loop: CASSADGQGRETQYF. The CDR3 nucleotides read TGTGCCAGCAGTGCAGACGGACAGGGTAGGGAGACCCAGTACTTC. The variable domain in full, with the rest retrieved from reference TRBV9 and TRBJ2-5, is DSGVTQTPKHLITATGQRVTLRCSPRSGDLSVYWYQQSLDQGLQFLIQYYNGEERAKGNILERFSAQQFPDLHSELNLSSLELGDSALYFCASSADGQGRETQYFGPGTRLLVL.

In its sample, this clonotype is medium-sized. The chain couples TRBV28 to TRBJ1-3; D possibly corresponds to TRBD1 (5 bases). The CDR3 has 17 amino acids. The germline V gene has CDR1 MDHEN and CDR2 SYDVKM. Trimming removed 4 bases at V and 0 bases at J, with 16 bases between. The CDR3 region has the DNA TGTGCCAGCAGTTGGGGTTATAGGGGCAACTCTGGAAACACCATATATTTT. This translates into CASSWGYRGNSGNTIYF.

The sample holds many counts of this clonotype. CDR3 DNA: TGTGCCAGTAGTATTTGGGCGGGAGCAGATACGCAGTATTTT. Encoded protein: CASSIWAGADTQYF. The chain recombines TRBV19 with TRBJ2-3, with TRBD2 identical over 7 bases. Germline V gene sequence: CDR1 LNHDA, CDR2 SQIVND (reference sequence). The CDR3 consists of 14 residues. The V segment lost 3 bases and the J segment 4 bases; nucleotides outside the gene matches: 4.

This clonotype appeared many times. The V gene is TRBV5-4, the J gene TRBJ2-3; possible D gene TRBD1, 5 bases. This CDR3 has 15 amino acids. Germline V gene sequence: CDR1 SGHNT, CDR2 YYREEE (reference sequence). V was clipped by 4 bases and J by 5 bases, with 17 bases between them. In DNA form, the CDR3 reads TGTGCCAGCAGCCAGTCAGGGCAGTTGGGAGATACGCAGTATTTT. The encoded protein is CASSQSGQLGDTQYF.

This clonotype is medium-sized (0.01 to 0.1%). This chain links TRBV5-4 with TRBJ2-7; 7 bases fit TRBD2. J gave up 2 bases and V 4 bases, and 9 bases lay outside the gene matches. This CDR3 has 15 amino acids. Germline V gene lookup returns CDR1 SGHNT and CDR2 YYREEE (reference sequence). The CDR3 DNA is TGTGCCAGCAGCGTTGGACTAGATGGAACCTACGAGCAGTACTTC. Translation gives CASSVGLDGTYEQYF. Complete variable domain (other parts from reference TRBV5-4 and TRBJ2-7): ETGVTQSPTHLIKTRGQQVTLRCSSQSGHNTVSWYQQALGQGPQFIFQYYREEENGRGNFPPRFSGLQFPNYSSELNVNALELDDSALYLCASSVGLDGTYEQYFGPGTRLTVT.

In its sample, this clonotype ranks as medium-sized. This chain links TRBV2 with TRBJ2-5; D not certain. Germline CDR1 and CDR2: SNHLY and FYNNEI. This CDR3 comprises 12 residues. V shed 0 bases and J shed 5 bases, with 4 bases lying between them. This CDR3 reads CASSEAPETQYF. CDR3 sequence (DNA): TGTGCCAGCAGTGAAGCGCCGGAGACCCAGTACTTC. The full variable domain, its missing parts supplied by reference TRBV2 and TRBJ2-5, is EPEVTQTPSHQVTQMGQEVILRCVPISNHLYFYWYRQILGQKVEFLVSFYNNEISEKSEIFDDQFSVERPDGSNFTLKIRSTKLEDSAMYFCASSEAPETQYFGPGTRLLVL.

By proportion, this clonotype is medium-sized. This chain uses TRBV5-1 with TRBJ2-7; 10 nucleotides match TRBD1. Trimming cost V 4 bases and J 3 bases; bases outside gene matches: 10. CDR1 and CDR2 from the germline V gene are SGHRS and YFSETQ. The CDR3 sequence is 16 residues long. The CDR3 here is CASSPLWTGGSYEQYF. In nucleotides, the CDR3 is TGCGCCAGCAGCCCCCTTTGGACAGGGGGAAGCTACGAGCAGTACTTC.

This clonotype is deemed medium-sized. V and J are TRBV5-6 and TRBJ2-7; possible D gene TRBD1, 6 bases. CDR1 SGHDT and CDR2 YYEEEE come from the germline V gene. The CDR3 runs 18 residues. Trimming pared 0 bases from V and 0 bases from J, leaving 19 bases between. The CDR3 spells CASSLGPPQGSSSYEQYF. CDR3 DNA sequence: TGTGCCAGCAGCTTGGGCCCCCCGCAGGGGTCGAGCTCCTACGAGCAGTACTTC.

By share of the sample, this clonotype is medium-sized. The V call is TRBV30, the J call TRBJ2-1; 10 nucleotides agree with TRBD2. This CDR3 contains 14 residues. CDR1 and CDR2 (germline): GTSNPN, SVGIG (reference sequence). Losses at the gene ends were 8 bases for V and 7 bases for J; bases not matched to a gene: 11. For the CDR3, the DNA is TGTGCCACTAAGCGGGGGGGTGTGGCGAATGAGCAGTTCTTC. This codes for CATKRGGVANEQFF.

This clonotype is categorized as medium-sized. This chain uses TRBV5-1 with TRBJ1-1; 9 bases fit TRBD1. The CDR3 extends over 14 amino acids. Trimming at V came to 2 bases and at J to 7 bases, leaving 6 bases not matched to a gene. Germline V gene data show CDR1 as SGHRS and CDR2 as YFSETQ. The CDR3 DNA sequence: TGCGCCAGCAGCTTCGGGGACAGGGCAAATGAAGCTTTCTTT. This translates into CASSFGDRANEAFF.

This clonotype showed up just a few times. The gene calls are TRBV28 and TRBJ2-2, with 8 bases lining up with TRBD1. V trimming: 8 bases; J trimming: 8 bases; junction bases outside the gene matches: 13. Germline-derived CDR1 and CDR2 are MDHEN and SYDVKM. CDR3 size: 15 residues. CDR3 sequence reads: CASSRPGTGGGELFF. The CDR3 DNA follows: TGTGCCAGCTCCCGCCCCGGGACAGGAGGTGGGGAGCTGTTTTTT.

This clonotype is medium-sized. This chain connects TRBV11-2 to TRBJ1-4; the D is unclear. V shed 2 bases and J shed 3 bases, with 10 bases lying between them. The CDR3 totals 15 residues. Germline values: CDR1 SGHAT, CDR2 FQNNGV. Here the CDR3 reads CASSLHAQANEKLFF. DNA for the CDR3: TGTGCCAGCAGCTTACATGCTCAGGCTAATGAAAAACTGTTTTTT. The complete variable domain, with remaining parts taken from reference TRBV11-2 and TRBJ1-4, reads EAGVAQSPRYKIIEKRQSVAFWCNPISGHATLYWYQQILGQGPKLLIQFQNNGVVDDSQLPKDRFSAERLKGVDSTLKIQPAKLEDSAVYLCASSLHAQANEKLFFGSGTQLSVL.

This chain uses TRBV7-2 with TRBJ1-5, with 8 bases lining up with TRBD1. Germline values: CDR1 SGHTA, CDR2 FQGNSA. This CDR3 is built from 13 residues. V lost 3 bases, J lost 7 bases, and 2 bases stayed unmatched. The CDR3 DNA is TGTGCCAGCAGCTTGGGACAGGCCCAGCCCCAGCATTTT. Protein product: CASSLGQAQPQHF.

This clonotype is labeled medium-sized. The V gene is TRBV10-2, the J gene TRBJ2-3; TRBD2 matches at 9 bases. CDR1 and CDR2 from the germline V gene are WSHSY and SAAADI. Trimming cost V 3 bases and J 4 bases; bases outside gene matches: 5. The CDR3 spans 15 residues. The CDR3 region is CASSDPAGGSDTQYF. For the CDR3, the DNA is TGCGCCAGCAGTGATCCAGCGGGGGGTTCAGATACGCAGTATTTT.

The chain is built from TRBV4-3 and TRBJ2-1; TRBD2 aligns across 10 bases. This CDR3 comprises 14 residues. Germline values: CDR1 LGHNA, CDR2 YSLEER. With 3 bases clipped from V and 9 bases from J, the junction kept 5 bases outside the gene matches. Here the CDR3 DNA reads TGCGCCAGCAGCCACCCGGGACTAGCGAGTGAGCAGTTCTTC. Its translation is CASSHPGLASEQFF.

Sample share makes this clonotype medium-sized (0.01 to 0.1%). The V call is TRBV12-3 or TRBV12-4, the J call TRBJ2-1, with D possibly being TRBD2 (5 bases). Trimming stripped 3 bases from V and 6 bases from J, with 18 bases between. The length of the CDR3 is 16 residues. The CDR3 DNA is TGTGCCAGCAGTTTGATGCCTATCGGCGGGCCCAATGAGCAGTTCTTC. Translating it yields CASSLMPIGGPNEQFF.

This clonotype is classed as medium-sized (0.01 to 0.1%). The rearrangement uses TRBV11-2 and TRBJ2-5, with no clear D. Germline V gene sequence: CDR1 SGHAT, CDR2 FQNNGV. The V end lost 1 base, the J end lost 7 bases, and 16 bases lay between the germline ends. The CDR3 spans 15 residues. CDR3 nucleotides: TGTGCCAGCAGCTTAGGGGCAGTCTCTACGGGGACCCAGTACTTC. This gives the protein CASSLGAVSTGTQYF.

This clonotype is labeled medium-sized. V and J are TRBV6-6 and TRBJ1-3, with D perhaps matching TRBD1 (5 bases). Trimming took off 4 bases at V and 0 bases at J, with 10 bases between the two ends. This CDR3 has 15 residues. Germline values: CDR1 MNHNY, CDR2 SVGAGI (reference sequence). The CDR3 reads CASSWDRSSGNTIYF. The CDR3 nucleotides are TGTGCCAGCAGTTGGGACCGGAGCTCTGGAAACACCATATATTTT.